This TCR beta chain was identified in a study of OX40 agonist ivuxolimab in advanced cancers. Anyone with autoimmune disease history or systemic immunosuppression was excluded. V shed 1 base, J shed 2 bases, and the junction held 8 bases outside the gene matches. CDR3 length: 17 amino acids. Germline CDR1 and CDR2: SGHRS and YFSETQ. Here immunoSEQ multiplex PCR was the method, and the copy in TCRdb shows in-frame clones only, minus some. In the table there are some 97,000 clones, 70% to 90% of which are singletons. The rearrangement links TRBV5-1 to TRBJ1-2; 10 positions match TRBD1. This receptor was obtained from an adult with an advanced solid tumor such as melanoma, head and neck, liver or kidney cancer. The specimen comprised CD4+ or CD8+ T cells sorted from blood, sampled in a trial of the OX40 agonist ivuxolimab. As DNA, the CDR3 is TGCGCCAGCAGCTTGTTTGGACAGGGGGTACGGAACTATGGCTACACCTTC. Translating it yields CASSLFGQGVRNYGYTF.